The 13 T cell receptor beta chains in this list originate from one sample, sequenced in a study of T-cell reconstitution after alpha-beta-depleted transplantation in children. During its preparation, the TCRbeta library received unique molecular identifiers. In TCRdb, the PCR reads were re-called with MiXCR into one record per CDR3 protein. The table records hundreds of thousands of distinct CDR3 sequences, 15% to 20% of them present only once. The material sequenced was PBMCs from the stem cell graft donor, taken from the stem cell graft. The receptor set was obtained from a human donor who donated a stem cell graft to a child with acute myeloid leukemia.

This clonotype was seen a handful of times. This chain connects TRBV7-9 to TRBJ2-1, with 12 bases lining up with TRBD2. Trimming at V came to 4 bases and at J to 10 bases, leaving 8 bases not matched to a gene. CDR3 length: 15 amino acids. CDR1 is SEHNR, CDR2 FQNEAQ, per germline (reference sequence). The CDR3, as DNA: TGTGCCAGCAGCTCCCAACTAGCGGGGGGCAAGGAGCAGTTCTTC. Translated, it gives CASSSQLAGGKEQFF.

The V gene is TRBV20-1, the J gene TRBJ1-6; 10 bases are a match to TRBD1. Germline-derived CDR1 and CDR2 are DFQATT and SNEGSKA (reference sequence). This CDR3 spans 15 amino acids. The junction had 5 bases not matched to a gene; V was cut back by 0 bases and J by 9 bases. CDR3 nucleotide sequence: TGCAGTGCTAGAGAATGGACAGGGGGGATTTCACCCCTCCACTTT. This sequence encodes CSAREWTGGISPLHF.

There are a few counts of this clonotype. The chain uses TRBV24-1 and TRBJ2-3, with 9 nucleotides matching TRBD1. CDR1 and CDR2 from the germline V gene are KGHDR and SFDVKD. After removal of 4 bases from V and 3 bases from J, the junction contained 7 bases not matched to a gene. There are 16 residues in the CDR3. CDR3 coding DNA: TGTGCCACCAGTGACTCACAGGGGGCGATAACAGATACGCAGTATTTT. It yields the protein CATSDSQGAITDTQYF.

This sequence joins TRBV4-3 and TRBJ1-1; perhaps TRBD1 as D (5 bases). From germline, CDR1 is LGHNA and CDR2 YSLEER. Trimming took 4 bases from V and 4 from J, leaving 22 bases between them. The CDR3 is 17 amino acids. DNA of the CDR3: TGCGCCAGCAGCCCCCGGCAGGGCCTCTTCCAATCCACTGAAGCTTTCTTT. Protein sequence: CASSPRQGLFQSTEAFF.

This clonotype was detected many times. The J gene is TRBJ2-7, the V gene TRBV20-1, with D maybe TRBD1 (6 bases). CDR1 and CDR2 (germline): DFQATT, SNEGSKA (reference sequence). Between the trimmed V and J ends, which lost 3 bases and 3 bases, there was a span of 15 bases. The CDR3 length is 14 residues. The CDR3 nucleotides are TGCAGTGCTAGTCAGGGGCCGTTAGGCTACGAGCAGTACGTC. This codes for CSASQGPLGYEQYV.

J is TRBJ1-4 and V is TRBV7-6; TRBD1 agrees at 7 bases. V trimming: 1 base; J trimming: 3 bases; junction bases outside the gene matches: 8. Looked up from germline, CDR1 is SGHVS and CDR2 is FNYEAQ. This CDR3 has 17 amino acids. CDR3 DNA: TGTGCCAGCAGCTTAGGTTGGGCCGGGACAGCTAATGAAAAACTGTTTTTT. Protein product: CASSLGWAGTANEKLFF.

This clonotype has only a few counts. The rearrangement uses TRBV4-3 and TRBJ2-6, with a tentative D call TRBD1 (6 bases). CDR3 length equals 17 residues. Trimming took off 2 bases at V and 0 bases at J, with 11 bases between the two ends. The germline V gene encodes CDR1 LGHNA and CDR2 YSLEER. The CDR3 nucleotides read TGCGCCAGCAGCCAAAACCCGGGACACTCTGGGGCCAACGTCCTGACTTTC. Translating it yields CASSQNPGHSGANVLTF.

This clonotype was observed at least ten times. V is TRBV20-1 and J is TRBJ2-5; 11 nucleotides match TRBD1. Germline V gene sequence: CDR1 DFQATT, CDR2 SNEGSKA (reference sequence). The trim removed 0 bases at V and 5 bases at J, leaving 5 bases unmatched. This CDR3 contains 15 residues. CDR3 sequence: CSARDPDRGLETQYF. DNA for the CDR3: TGCAGTGCTAGAGACCCGGACAGGGGGCTTGAGACCCAGTACTTC.

The V and J genes are TRBV27 and TRBJ2-5; 8 positions agree with TRBD1. CDR1 and CDR2 (germline): MNHEY, SMNVEV (reference sequence). Trimming removed 3 bases from V and 4 bases from J; junction bases left unmatched: 4. This CDR3 comprises 14 residues. CDR3 sequence: CASSFARGRETQYF. The CDR3 DNA is TGTGCCAGCAGTTTCGCCAGGGGGCGAGAGACCCAGTACTTC.

This clonotype has just a few counts. Written as DNA, the CDR3 is TGTGCCAGCAGAGGGACAGGGTCGACCTACGAGCAGTACGTC. This codes for CASRGTGSTYEQYV. The genes are TRBV6-1 and TRBJ2-7; TRBD1 matches 9 bases. With V trimmed by 6 bases and J by 2 bases, 5 bases remained unmatched. Germline CDR1 is MNHNS and CDR2 is SASEGT. The CDR3 has 14 residues.

This clonotype was picked up a small number of times. This chain uses TRBV13 with TRBJ2-2, with D perhaps given as TRBD1 or TRBD2 (5 bases each). The CDR3 extends over 15 amino acids. V shed 5 bases and J shed 3 bases, with 13 bases lying between them. CDR1 PRHDT and CDR2 FYEKMQ come from the germline V gene (reference sequence). As DNA, the CDR3 is TGTGCCAGCAGCAATCACGGGGCTTACACCGGGGAGCTGTTTTTT. Translated: CASSNHGAYTGELFF.

This clonotype was seen repeatedly, ten times or more. The V gene is TRBV20-1, the J gene TRBJ2-5; no reliable D call. The length of the CDR3 is 12 residues. V was cut by 7 bases and J by 0 bases, with 9 bases left in between. Germline V lookup: CDR1 DFQATT, CDR2 SNEGSKA (reference sequence). The CDR3 protein is CSGWGNQETQYF. The CDR3 DNA reads as TGCAGTGGATGGGGAAACCAAGAGACCCAGTACTTC.

The chain couples TRBV18 to TRBJ1-1; possible D gene TRBD1, 5 bases. The CDR3 has 13 amino acids. Germline CDR1 reads KGHSH; CDR2 reads LQKENI. The V end was cut by 8 bases, the J end by 5 bases, with 15 bases between. In DNA, the CDR3 is TGTGCCAGCCGATCCGGGGCTGGTACTGAAGCTTTCTTT. Translated, it gives CASRSGAGTEAFF. Full variable domain (outside the CDR3, taken from reference TRBV18 and TRBJ1-1): NAGVMQNPRHLVRRRGQEARLRCSPMKGHSHVYWYRQLPEEGLKFMVYLQKENIIDESGMPKERFSAEFPKEGPSILRIQQVVRGDSAAYFCASRSGAGTEAFFGQGTRLTVV.